Ten or more counts support the clone carrying this TCR beta chain. Its antigen remains unidentified. These data come from a study of CD8+CD57+ T cells in acquired aplastic anemia. Overall study results and limits: Patients and controls shared about 27 CD8+ CDR3 sequences.

Genomic DNA provided the template from which TCR beta VDJ and CDR3 profiles were obtained. TCRdb independently ran MiXCR on the reads; one entry per CDR3 protein. The data hold more than 150,000 distinct CDR3 sequences, with about half observed a single time. The TCR sequence derives from a human donor in good health. The material sequenced was sorted CD4+, CD8+, or CD8+CD57+ T cells (not recorded which) from PBMCs.

The CDR3, as DNA: TGTGCCAGTAGTATCACAGAATCCCATGAGCAGTTCTTC. Translation gives CASSITESHEQFF. The chain has TRBV19 and TRBJ2-1; no clear D gene. Between the trimmed V and J ends, which lost 3 bases and 8 bases, there was a span of 11 bases. The CDR3 sequence is 13 residues long. The germline gives CDR1 LNHDA, CDR2 SQIVND (reference sequence).